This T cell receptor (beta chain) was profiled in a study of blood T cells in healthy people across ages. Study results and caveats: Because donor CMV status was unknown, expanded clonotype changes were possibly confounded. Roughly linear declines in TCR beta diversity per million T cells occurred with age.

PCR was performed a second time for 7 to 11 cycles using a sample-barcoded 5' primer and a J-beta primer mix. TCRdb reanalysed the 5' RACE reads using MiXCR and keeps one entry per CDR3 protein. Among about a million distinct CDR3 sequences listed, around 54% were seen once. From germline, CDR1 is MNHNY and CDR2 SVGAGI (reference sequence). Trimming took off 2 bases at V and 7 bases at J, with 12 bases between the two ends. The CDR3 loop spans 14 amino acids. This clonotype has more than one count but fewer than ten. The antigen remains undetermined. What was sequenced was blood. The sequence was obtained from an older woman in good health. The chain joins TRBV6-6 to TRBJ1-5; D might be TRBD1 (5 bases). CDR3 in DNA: TGTGCCAGCAGTTACGGGGGGGAAGGACAGCCCCAGCATTTT. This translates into CASSYGGEGQPQHF.